This T cell receptor (beta chain) was found in a study of OX40 agonist ivuxolimab in advanced cancers. Study summary: Having had anti-PD-1, anti-PD-L1 or anti-CTLA-4 therapy before was allowed, and around 44% had some. Study-wide findings and caveats: At 0.1 to 3.0 mg/kg, CD4+ and CD8+ blood T cells expanded clonally by week 6. Among the lowest peripheral clonal expansion occurred in 0.1-3.0 mg/kg partial responders.

Produced via immunoSEQ multiplex PCR; TCRdb's table is partial and in-frame only. The sample has roughly 24,000 clones, roughly 79% seen once. This CDR3 has 14 residues. Trimming pared 2 bases from V and 3 bases from J, leaving 11 bases between. CDR1 is MNHEY and CDR2 is SVGAGI in the germline V gene. To note about this clone: The antigen remains unidentified.

The sequencing here drew on CD4+ or CD8+ T cells sorted from blood, taken in a trial of the OX40 agonist ivuxolimab. The rearrangement links TRBV6-5 to TRBJ2-7, with a possible D match to TRBD1 (6 bases). The clonotype was recovered from an adult with an advanced solid tumor such as melanoma, head and neck, liver or kidney cancer. The CDR3 sequence is CASSYGRGHYEQYF. DNA of the CDR3: TGTGCCAGCAGTTACGGCAGGGGCCACTACGAGCAGTACTTC.